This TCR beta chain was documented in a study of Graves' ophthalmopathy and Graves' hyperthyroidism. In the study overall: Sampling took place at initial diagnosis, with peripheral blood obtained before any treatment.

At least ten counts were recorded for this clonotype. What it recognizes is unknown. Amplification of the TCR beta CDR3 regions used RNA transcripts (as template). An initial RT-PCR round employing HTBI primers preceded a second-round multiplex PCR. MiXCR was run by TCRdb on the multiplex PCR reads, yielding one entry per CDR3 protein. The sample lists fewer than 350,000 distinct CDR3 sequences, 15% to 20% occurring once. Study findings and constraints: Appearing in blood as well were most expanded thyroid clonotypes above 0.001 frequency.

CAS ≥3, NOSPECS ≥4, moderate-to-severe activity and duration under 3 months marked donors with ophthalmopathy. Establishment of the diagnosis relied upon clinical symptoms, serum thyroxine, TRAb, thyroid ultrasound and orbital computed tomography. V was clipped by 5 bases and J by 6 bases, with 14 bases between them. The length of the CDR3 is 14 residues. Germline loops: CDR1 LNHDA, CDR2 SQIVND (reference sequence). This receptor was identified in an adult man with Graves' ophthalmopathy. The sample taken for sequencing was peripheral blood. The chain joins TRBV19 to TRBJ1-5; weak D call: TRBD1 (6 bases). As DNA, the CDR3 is TGTGCCAGTAGTGATTGGGGGGCAGCTCAGCCCCAGCATTTT. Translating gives CASSDWGAAQPQHF.